These 14 T cell receptor beta chains came from one sample sequenced in a study of T cell repertoires in cytomegalovirus infection. These receptors have no known antigen. Each CDR3 protein gets one entry after TCRdb re-called the reads with MiXCR. This table holds under 150,000 distinct CDR3 sequences, roughly a quarter found once. The material sequenced was PBMCs, sequenced either directly or after in vitro stimulation (not recorded which). Every receptor here comes from a human donor in good health (CMV status not recorded). Some clones in this sample may be carry-over from other donors' samples.

This clonotype was found a few times. The rearrangement uses TRBV27 and TRBJ2-4; the D gene is possibly TRBD1 (6 bases). V lost 6 bases to trimming and J lost 4 bases, with 16 bases between them. The germline V gene encodes CDR1 MNHEY and CDR2 SMNVEV (reference sequence). This CDR3 is 15 amino acids long. CDR3 nucleotide sequence: TGTGCCAGCAGCTATAACCGGGACATAAAAAACATTCAGTACTTC. This encodes CASSYNRDIKNIQYF.

J is TRBJ2-5 and V is TRBV2; unclear D gene. The CDR3 spans 12 residues. Trimming left V 4 bases short and J 2 bases short, with 5 bases between. CDR1 and CDR2 from the germline V gene are SNHLY and FYNNEI. The CDR3 sequence is CASSVVQETQYF. CDR3 sequence (DNA): TGTGCCAGCAGTGTCGTACAAGAGACCCAGTACTTC.

In this sample, this clonotype turned up many times. The rearrangement joins TRBV7-2 to TRBJ2-2; D call uncertain. This CDR3 is 13 amino acids long. Germline V gene data show CDR1 as SGHTA and CDR2 as FQGNSA. Trimming took 5 bases from V and 4 from J, leaving 8 bases between them. CDR3 bases: TGTGCCAGCAGCCTTCAGCTCACCGGGGAGCTGTTTTTT. Translated, it gives CASSLQLTGELFF.

J is TRBJ1-3 and V is TRBV7-9; D unresolved. Germline CDR1 is SEHNR and CDR2 is FQNEAQ (reference sequence). Between the trimmed V and J ends, which lost 9 bases and 7 bases, there was a span of 16 bases. The CDR3 has 13 residues. CDR3 in DNA: TGTGCCAGTGAAACAGCCCGGGAGAACACCATATATTTT. Translated: CASETARENTIYF.

This clonotype was seen only a few times. The rearrangement joins TRBV7-6 to TRBJ2-1; 10 bases line up with TRBD2. CDR1 and CDR2 (germline): SGHVS, FNYEAQ. Unmatched junction bases numbered 8, after V lost 2 bases and J lost 4 bases. CDR3 size: 17 residues. CDR3 sequence: CASSLRPTSGKYNEQFF. CDR3 nucleotide sequence: TGTGCCAGCAGCTTACGGCCTACTAGCGGGAAGTACAATGAGCAGTTCTTC.

This clonotype showed up just a few times. V is TRBV20-1 and J is TRBJ2-1, with 15 positions matching TRBD2. Germline trimming cut 5 bases from V and 8 bases from J; bases unmatched to any gene: 7. The CDR3 is made up of 15 amino acids. Germline values: CDR1 DFQATT, CDR2 SNEGSKA (reference sequence). The CDR3 sequence is CSADGLAGGLDEQFF. The CDR3 DNA reads as TGCAGTGCTGACGGACTAGCGGGAGGGCTGGATGAGCAGTTCTTC.

This clonotype is medium-sized (0.01 to 0.1%). V gene TRBV7-2 combines with J gene TRBJ2-5; D unresolved. Germline V gene data show CDR1 as SGHTA and CDR2 as FQGNSA. Between the trimmed V and J ends, which lost 1 base and 7 bases, there was a span of 10 bases. CDR3 length: 13 amino acids. CDR3 protein: CASSLDRWGTQYF. The CDR3 DNA sequence: TGTGCCAGCAGCTTAGACCGGTGGGGGACCCAGTACTTC.

J is TRBJ1-4 and V is TRBV13; TRBD1 matches at 9 bases. Germline CDR1 reads PRHDT; CDR2 reads FYEKMQ (reference sequence). V shed 1 base and J 7 bases; nucleotides not matched to a gene: 4. The CDR3 is 15 amino acids. Written as DNA, the CDR3 is TGTGCCAGCAGCTTAGAGGGACAGGGTGGTGAAAAACTGTTTTTT. Its protein product is CASSLEGQGGEKLFF. Full variable domain (missing parts from reference TRBV13 and TRBJ1-4): AAGVIQSPRHLIKEKRETATLKCYPIPRHDTVYWYQQGPGQDPQFLISFYEKMQSDKGSIPDRFSAQQFSDYHSELNMSSLELGDSALYFCASSLEGQGGEKLFFGSGTQLSVL.

The gene calls are TRBV14 and TRBJ1-2; D is ambiguous. CDR3 size: 15 residues. Germline V gene data show CDR1 as SGHDN and CDR2 as FVKESK. V dropped 0 bases and J dropped 3 bases, with 11 bases sitting between them. This CDR3 reads CASSQDATTYYGYTF. The CDR3 DNA is TGTGCCAGCAGCCAAGATGCCACTACTTACTATGGCTACACCTTC.

The sample holds a few counts of this clonotype. This chain joins TRBV27 and TRBJ1-1; TRBD1 is a possible D gene (6 bases). Germline V gene sequence: CDR1 MNHEY, CDR2 SMNVEV (reference sequence). The V and J ends lost 3 bases and 9 bases respectively, with 11 bases between them. The CDR3 is made up of 12 amino acids. CDR3 residues: CASSFFGQQAFF. CDR3 bases: TGTGCCAGCAGTTTCTTCGGACAGCAAGCTTTCTTT.

This clonotype turned up a few times. The gene calls are TRBV18 and TRBJ2-3; maybe TRBD2 (6 bases). V lost 3 bases and J 3 bases, leaving 19 bases between the germline ends. The germline gives CDR1 KGHSH, CDR2 LQKENI. The CDR3 loop spans 17 amino acids. CDR3 sequence (DNA): TGTGCCAGCTCACCCTTCTCGACTAGTAGAAGTACAGATACGCAGTATTTT. Its protein product is CASSPFSTSRSTDTQYF.

The chain joins TRBV19 to TRBJ1-3; 8 bases agree with TRBD1. The V segment lost 4 bases and the J segment 0 bases; nucleotides outside the gene matches: 5. The CDR3 runs 16 residues. CDR1 LNHDA and CDR2 SQIVND come from the germline V gene (reference sequence). The CDR3 DNA follows: TGTGCCAGTAGTACCCAGGGGGCCGGCTCTGGAAACACCATATATTTT. Translating it yields CASSTQGAGSGNTIYF.

This clonotype has only a few counts. The genes are TRBV27 and TRBJ2-1; 8 bases fit TRBD2. Looked up from germline, CDR1 is MNHEY and CDR2 is SMNVEV (reference sequence). J was trimmed by 5 bases and V by 5 bases; bases with no gene match: 8. The CDR3 is 15 residues long. CDR3 amino acids: CASSPGTSGNNEQFF. The DNA of the CDR3 is TGTGCCAGCAGTCCCGGGACTAGTGGCAACAATGAGCAGTTCTTC.

The rearrangement links TRBV19 to TRBJ2-1; TRBD1 agrees at 9 bases. The V gene end was trimmed by 8 bases and the J gene end by 6 bases; junction bases not matched to a gene: 11. CDR1 and CDR2 (germline): LNHDA, SQIVND (reference sequence). CDR3 length: 15 residues. The CDR3 is CASQKDRGLANEQFF. The CDR3 bases are TGTGCCAGTCAGAAGGACAGGGGCCTAGCCAATGAGCAGTTCTTC.